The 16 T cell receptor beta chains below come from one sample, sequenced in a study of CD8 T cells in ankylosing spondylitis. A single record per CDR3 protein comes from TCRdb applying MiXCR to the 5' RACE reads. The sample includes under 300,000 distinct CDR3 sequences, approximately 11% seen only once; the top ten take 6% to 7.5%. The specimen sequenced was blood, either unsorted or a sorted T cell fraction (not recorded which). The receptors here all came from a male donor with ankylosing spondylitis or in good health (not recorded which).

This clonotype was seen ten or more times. CDR3 sequence: CASNGGMRSGELFF. The CDR3 coding sequence is TGTGCCAGCAATGGCGGGATGAGGTCCGGGGAGCTGTTTTTT. This chain connects TRBV7-8 to TRBJ2-2, with D possibly matching TRBD2 (6 bases). The CDR3 runs to 14 residues. Germline assignment: CDR1 SGHVS and CDR2 FQNEAQ. V shed 7 bases and J shed 6 bases, with 15 bases lying between them. The entire variable domain, with the rest obtained from reference TRBV7-8 and TRBJ2-2, is as follows: GAGVSQSPRYKVAKRGQDVALRCDPISGHVSLFWYQQALGQGPEFLTYFQNEAQLDKSGLPSDRFFAERPEGSVSTLKIQRTQQEDSAVYLCASNGGMRSGELFFGEGSRLTVL.

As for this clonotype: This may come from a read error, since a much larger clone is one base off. CDR3 loop: CCAWTSGEYQETQYF. The CDR3 DNA is TGCTGTGCGTGGACTAGCGGAGAGTACCAAGAGACCCAGTACTTC. The J gene is TRBJ2-5, the V gene TRBV20-1, with 10 nucleotides matching TRBD2. This CDR3 comprises 15 residues. The V gene's germline CDR1 is DFQATT and CDR2 SNEGSKA (reference sequence).

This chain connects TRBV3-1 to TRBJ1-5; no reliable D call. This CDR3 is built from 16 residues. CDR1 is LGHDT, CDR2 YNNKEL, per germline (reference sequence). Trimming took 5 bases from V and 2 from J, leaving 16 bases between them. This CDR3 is CASSARTSGGNQPQHF. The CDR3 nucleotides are TGTGCCAGCAGCGCCAGGACCTCCGGGGGCAATCAGCCCCAGCATTTT.

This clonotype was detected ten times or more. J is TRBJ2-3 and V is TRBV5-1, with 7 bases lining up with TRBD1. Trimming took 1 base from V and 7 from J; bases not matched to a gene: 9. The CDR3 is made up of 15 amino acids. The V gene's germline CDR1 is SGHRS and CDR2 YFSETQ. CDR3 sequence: CASSLLGGPQHTQYF. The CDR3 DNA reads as TGCGCCAGCAGCTTGTTAGGGGGCCCACAGCATACGCAGTATTTT.

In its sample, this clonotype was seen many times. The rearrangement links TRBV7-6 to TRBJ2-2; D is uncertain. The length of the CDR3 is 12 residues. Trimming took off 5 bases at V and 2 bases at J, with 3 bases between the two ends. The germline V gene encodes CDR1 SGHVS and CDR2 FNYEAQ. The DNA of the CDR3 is TGTGCCAGCAGCCATAACACCGGGGAGCTGTTTTTT. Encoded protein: CASSHNTGELFF.

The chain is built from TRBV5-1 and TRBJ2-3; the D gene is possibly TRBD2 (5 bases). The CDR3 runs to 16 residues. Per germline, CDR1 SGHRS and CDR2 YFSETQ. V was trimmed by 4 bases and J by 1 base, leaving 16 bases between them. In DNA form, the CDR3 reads TGCGCCAGCAGCCGCCATGTCCAGAGGGGCACAGATACGCAGTATTTT. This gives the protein CASSRHVQRGTDTQYF.

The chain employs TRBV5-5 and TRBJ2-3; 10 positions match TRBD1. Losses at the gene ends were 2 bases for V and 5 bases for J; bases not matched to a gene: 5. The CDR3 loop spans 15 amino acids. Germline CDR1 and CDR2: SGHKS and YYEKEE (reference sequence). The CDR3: CASSFGTGDVDTQYF. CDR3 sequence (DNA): TGTGCCAGCAGCTTCGGGACAGGGGATGTAGATACGCAGTATTTT.

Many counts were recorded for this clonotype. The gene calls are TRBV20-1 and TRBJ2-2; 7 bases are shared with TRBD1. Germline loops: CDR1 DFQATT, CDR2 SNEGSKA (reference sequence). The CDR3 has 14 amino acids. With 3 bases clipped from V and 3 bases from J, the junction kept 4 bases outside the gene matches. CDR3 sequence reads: CSARRQGDTGELFF. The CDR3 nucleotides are TGCAGTGCTAGGAGACAGGGTGACACCGGGGAGCTGTTTTTT.

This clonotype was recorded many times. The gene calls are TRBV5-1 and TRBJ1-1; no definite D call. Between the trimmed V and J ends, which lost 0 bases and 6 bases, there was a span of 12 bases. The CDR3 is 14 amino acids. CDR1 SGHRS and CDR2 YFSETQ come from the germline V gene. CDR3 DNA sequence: TGCGCCAGCAGCTTGGGACAATCGGCGGCTGAAGCTTTCTTT. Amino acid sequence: CASSLGQSAAEAFF.

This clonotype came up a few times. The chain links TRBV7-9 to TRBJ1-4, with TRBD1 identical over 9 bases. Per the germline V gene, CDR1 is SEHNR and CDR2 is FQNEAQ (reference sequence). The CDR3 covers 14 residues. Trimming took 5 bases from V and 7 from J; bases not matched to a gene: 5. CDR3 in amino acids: CASSRGQGGEKLFF. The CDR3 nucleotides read TGTGCCAGCAGCCGGGGACAGGGTGGTGAAAAACTGTTTTTT.

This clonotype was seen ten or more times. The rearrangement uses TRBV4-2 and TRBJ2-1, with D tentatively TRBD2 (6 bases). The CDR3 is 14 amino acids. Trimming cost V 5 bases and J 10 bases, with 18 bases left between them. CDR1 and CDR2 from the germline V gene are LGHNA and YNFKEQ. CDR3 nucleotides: TGTGCCAGCAGCTTCGGGGGTCCTAAAGCCGAGCAGTTCTTC. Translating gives CASSFGGPKAEQFF.

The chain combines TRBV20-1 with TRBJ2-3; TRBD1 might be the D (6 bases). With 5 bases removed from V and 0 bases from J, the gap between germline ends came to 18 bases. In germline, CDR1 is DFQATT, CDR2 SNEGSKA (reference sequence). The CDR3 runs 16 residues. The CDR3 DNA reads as TGCAGTGCTGGCCGGGCGGACAGCCCTAGCACAGATACGCAGTATTTT. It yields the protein CSAGRADSPSTDTQYF.

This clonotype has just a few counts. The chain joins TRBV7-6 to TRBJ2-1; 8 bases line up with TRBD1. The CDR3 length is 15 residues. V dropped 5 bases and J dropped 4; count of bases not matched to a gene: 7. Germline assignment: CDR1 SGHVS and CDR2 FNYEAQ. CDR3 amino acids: CASSPRTGKYNEQFF. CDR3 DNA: TGTGCCAGCAGCCCTCGGACAGGGAAATACAATGAGCAGTTCTTC.

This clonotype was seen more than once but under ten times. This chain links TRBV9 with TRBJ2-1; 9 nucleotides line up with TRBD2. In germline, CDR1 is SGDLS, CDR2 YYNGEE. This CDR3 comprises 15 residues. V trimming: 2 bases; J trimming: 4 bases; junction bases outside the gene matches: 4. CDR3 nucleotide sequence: TGTGCCAGCAGCGTCGGGACTAGCATGTACAATGAGCAGTTCTTC. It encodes CASSVGTSMYNEQFF.

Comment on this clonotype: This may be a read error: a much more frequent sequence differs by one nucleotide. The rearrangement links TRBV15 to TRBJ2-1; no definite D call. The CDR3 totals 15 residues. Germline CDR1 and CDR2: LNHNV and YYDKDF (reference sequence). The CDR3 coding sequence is TGTGCCACCAGCAGAGATCGAAGGGCCTACAATGCGCAGTTCTTC. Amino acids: CATSRDRRAYNAQFF.

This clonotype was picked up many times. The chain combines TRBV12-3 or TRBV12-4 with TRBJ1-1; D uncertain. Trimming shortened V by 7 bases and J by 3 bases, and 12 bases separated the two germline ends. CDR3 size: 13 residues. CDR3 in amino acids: CASTVGYDTEAFF. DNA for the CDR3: TGTGCCAGCACCGTGGGTTATGACACTGAAGCTTTCTTT.